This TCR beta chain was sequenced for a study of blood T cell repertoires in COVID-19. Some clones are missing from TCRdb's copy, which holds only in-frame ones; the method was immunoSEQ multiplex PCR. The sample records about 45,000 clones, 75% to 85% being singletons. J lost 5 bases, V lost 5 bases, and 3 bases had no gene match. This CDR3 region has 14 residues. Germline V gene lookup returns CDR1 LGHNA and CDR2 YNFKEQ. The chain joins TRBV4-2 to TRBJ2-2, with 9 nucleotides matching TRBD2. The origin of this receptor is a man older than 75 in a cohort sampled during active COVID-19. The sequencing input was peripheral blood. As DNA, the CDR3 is TGTGCCAGCAGCGGCGGGGGGGCAACCGGGGAGCTGTTTTTT. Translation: CASSGGGATGELFF.